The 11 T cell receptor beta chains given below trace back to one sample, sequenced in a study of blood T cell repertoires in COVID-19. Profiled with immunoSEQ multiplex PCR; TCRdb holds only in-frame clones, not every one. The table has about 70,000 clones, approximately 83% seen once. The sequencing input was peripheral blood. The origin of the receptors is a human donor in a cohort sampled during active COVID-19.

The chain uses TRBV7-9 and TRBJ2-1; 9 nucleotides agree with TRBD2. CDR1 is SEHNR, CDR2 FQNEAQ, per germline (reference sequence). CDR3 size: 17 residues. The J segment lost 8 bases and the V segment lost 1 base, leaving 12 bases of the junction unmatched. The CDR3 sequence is CASSLELARGGADEQFF. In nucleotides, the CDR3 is TGTGCCAGCAGCTTAGAATTGGCGCGGGGGGGCGCCGATGAGCAGTTCTTC.

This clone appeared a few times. The CDR3 region has the DNA TGTGCCAGCAGCTTGGGTAGGGGGGGCGCGGACGGGTTCTTC. This sequence encodes CASSLGRGGADGFF. This chain uses TRBV5-8 with TRBJ2-1; TRBD2 is a possible D gene (7 bases). V dropped 0 bases and J dropped 15 bases, with 19 bases sitting between them. CDR1 and CDR2 (germline): SGHTS, YDEGEE. CDR3 length equals 14 residues.

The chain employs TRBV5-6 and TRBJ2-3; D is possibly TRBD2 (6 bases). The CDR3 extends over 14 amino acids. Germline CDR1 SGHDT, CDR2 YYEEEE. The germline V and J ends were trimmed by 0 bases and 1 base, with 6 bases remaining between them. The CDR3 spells CASSLGGGTDTQYF. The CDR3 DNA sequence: TGTGCCAGCAGCTTGGGCGGGGGCACAGATACGCAGTATTTT.

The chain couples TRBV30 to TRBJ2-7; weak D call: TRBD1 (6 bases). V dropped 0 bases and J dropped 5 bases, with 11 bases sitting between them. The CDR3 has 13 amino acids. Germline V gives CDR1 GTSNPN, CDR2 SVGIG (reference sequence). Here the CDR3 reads CAWSVPRGHEQYF. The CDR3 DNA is TGTGCCTGGAGTGTACCCAGGGGCCACGAGCAGTACTTC.

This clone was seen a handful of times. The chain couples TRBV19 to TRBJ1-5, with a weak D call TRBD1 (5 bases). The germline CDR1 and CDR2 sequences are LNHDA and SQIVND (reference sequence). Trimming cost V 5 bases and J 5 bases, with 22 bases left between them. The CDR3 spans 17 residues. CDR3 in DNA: TGTGCCAGTAGTCTGAGTGGAGTACAGGATACTGATCAGCCCCAGCATTTT. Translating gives CASSLSGVQDTDQPQHF. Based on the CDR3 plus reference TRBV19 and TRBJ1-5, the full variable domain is DGGITQSPKYLFRKEGQNVTLSCEQNLNHDAMYWYRQDPGQGLRLIYYSQIVNDFQKGDIAEGYSVSREKKESFPLTVTSAQKNPTAFYLCASSLSGVQDTDQPQHFGDGTRLSIL.

The CDR3 DNA follows: TGTGCTAGTGGTTTGGTAGCGGGGAAGCCCCAGCATTTT. Amino acid sequence: CASGLVAGKPQHF. The chain uses TRBV12-5 and TRBJ1-5, with D unresolved. The CDR3 sequence is 13 residues long. V was clipped by 0 bases and J by 8 bases, with 8 bases between them. Germline-derived CDR1 and CDR2 are LGHNT and FRNRAP. The whole variable domain, filled in from reference TRBV12-5 and TRBJ1-5, reads DARVTQTPRHKVTEMGQEVTMRCQPILGHNTVFWYRQTMMQGLELLAYFRNRAPLDDSGMPKDRFSAEMPDATLATLKIQPSEPRDSAVYFCASGLVAGKPQHFGDGTRLSIL.

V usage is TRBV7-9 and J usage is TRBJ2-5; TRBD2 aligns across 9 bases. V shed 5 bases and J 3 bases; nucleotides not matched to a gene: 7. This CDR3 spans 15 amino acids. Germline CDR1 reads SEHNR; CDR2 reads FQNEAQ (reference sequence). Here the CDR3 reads CASSPGGGGKETQYF. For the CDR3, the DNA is TGTGCCAGCAGCCCCGGCGGGGGGGGGAAAGAGACCCAGTACTTC.

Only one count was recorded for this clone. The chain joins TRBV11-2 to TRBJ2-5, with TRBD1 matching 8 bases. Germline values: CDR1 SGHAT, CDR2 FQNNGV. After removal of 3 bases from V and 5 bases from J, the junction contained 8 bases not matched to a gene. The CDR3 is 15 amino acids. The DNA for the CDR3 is TGTGCCAGCAGCTTTACGAGACAGGGGTTGGAGACCCAGTACTTC. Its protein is CASSFTRQGLETQYF.

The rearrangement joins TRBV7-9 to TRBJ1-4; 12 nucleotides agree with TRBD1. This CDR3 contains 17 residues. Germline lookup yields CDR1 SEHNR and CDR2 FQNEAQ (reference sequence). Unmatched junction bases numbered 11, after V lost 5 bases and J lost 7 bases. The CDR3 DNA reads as TGTGCCAGCAGCGTACTCGGGACAGGGGGCGCAGGTGAAAAACTGTTTTTT. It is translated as CASSVLGTGGAGEKLFF.

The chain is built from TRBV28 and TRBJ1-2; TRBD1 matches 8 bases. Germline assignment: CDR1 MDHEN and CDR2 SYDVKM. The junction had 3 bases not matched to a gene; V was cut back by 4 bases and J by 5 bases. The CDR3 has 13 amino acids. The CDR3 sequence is CASSSGQGYGYTF. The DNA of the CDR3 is TGTGCCAGCAGTTCCGGACAGGGTTATGGCTACACCTTC.

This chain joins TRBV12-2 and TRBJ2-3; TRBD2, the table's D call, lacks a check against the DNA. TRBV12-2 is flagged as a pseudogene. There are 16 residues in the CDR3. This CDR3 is CASRLGTSGGADTQYF. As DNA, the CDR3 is TGTGCAAGTCGCTTGGGGACTAGCGGGGGGGCGGATACGCAGTATTTT.